The 9 T cell receptor beta chains given below trace back to one sample, sequenced in a study of early T cells in non-severe SARS-CoV-2 infection. In TCRdb, the 5' RACE reads were re-called with MiXCR into one record per CDR3 protein. The data contain nearly 45,000 distinct CDR3 sequences, roughly 12% of them singletons. Sequencing used whole blood. All receptors derive from an adult who was a healthcare worker with PCR-confirmed SARS-CoV-2 infection or an uninfected control (not recorded which).

This clonotype was counted a few times. The rearrangement uses TRBV20-1 and TRBJ2-1; possibly TRBD2 for D (7 bases). The CDR3 loop spans 15 amino acids. Trimming took off 3 bases at V and 6 bases at J, with 18 bases between the two ends. Germline lookup yields CDR1 DFQATT and CDR2 SNEGSKA (reference sequence). CDR3 coding DNA: TGCAGTGCTAGGGCGGGGGCGCGAATTTTCAATGAGCAGTTCTTC. Its translation is CSARAGARIFNEQFF.

In this sample, this clonotype turned up a few times. This chain uses TRBV27 with TRBJ1-2; 8 bases agree with TRBD1. The CDR3 sequence is 14 residues long. Trimming took 6 bases from V and 4 from J; bases not matched to a gene: 7. Germline loops: CDR1 MNHEY, CDR2 SMNVEV (reference sequence). CDR3 DNA: TGTGCCAGCAGGGCCCCAGGGACAGGCTATGGCTACACCTTC. This codes for CASRAPGTGYGYTF.

This clonotype was detected a few times. CDR3 bases: TGTGCCAGCAGCTCACGACCCAACACAGGGACCCAGTACTTC. Amino acid sequence: CASSSRPNTGTQYF. The chain combines TRBV7-2 with TRBJ2-5, with D maybe TRBD1 (5 bases). Trimming stripped 4 bases from V and 7 bases from J, with 16 bases between. CDR3 size: 14 residues. The germline CDR1 and CDR2 sequences are SGHTA and FQGNSA.

As DNA, the CDR3 is TGTGCCAGCAGGGGGACAGCCTACGAGCAGTACTTC. Residues: CASRGTAYEQYF. The chain combines TRBV2 with TRBJ2-7; 7 bases line up with TRBD1. The CDR3 has 12 amino acids. The germline V gene encodes CDR1 SNHLY and CDR2 FYNNEI. With 6 bases clipped from V and 2 bases from J, the junction kept 1 base outside the gene matches.

This clonotype was seen at least ten times. This chain uses TRBV20-1 with TRBJ2-3; possibly TRBD1 for D (5 bases). The CDR3 contains 15 residues. Germline V gene lookup returns CDR1 DFQATT and CDR2 SNEGSKA (reference sequence). Trimming took 1 base from V and 1 from J, leaving 12 bases between them. The CDR3 bases are TGCAGTGCTAGAGTGGGAACAGGAGGCACAGATACGCAGTATTTT. This encodes CSARVGTGGTDTQYF.

The chain uses TRBV19 and TRBJ1-5; 7 positions agree with TRBD1. The CDR3 has 15 amino acids. J lost 4 bases, V lost 3 bases, and 6 bases had no gene match. The germline V gene encodes CDR1 LNHDA and CDR2 SQIVND (reference sequence). The CDR3 nucleotides are TGTGCCAGTAGTATCGACAGGGCGGCAAATCAGCCCCAGCATTTT. Amino acid sequence: CASSIDRAANQPQHF. Together with reference TRBV19 and TRBJ1-5, the CDR3 gives the full variable domain: DGGITQSPKYLFRKEGQNVTLSCEQNLNHDAMYWYRQDPGQGLRLIYYSQIVNDFQKGDIAEGYSVSREKKESFPLTVTSAQKNPTAFYLCASSIDRAANQPQHFGDGTRLSIL.

Ten or more counts support this clonotype. This rearrangement joins TRBV30 to TRBJ1-1, with D possibly matching TRBD1 (5 bases). From germline, CDR1 is GTSNPN and CDR2 SVGIG (reference sequence). The CDR3 is 14 amino acids. For the CDR3, the DNA is TGTAGGCGAATCTGGTGGGGGAACGGCACTGAAGCTTTCTTT. Residues: CRRIWWGNGTEAFF.

This clonotype was observed many times. The chain employs TRBV12-3 or TRBV12-4 and TRBJ2-2; no reliable D call. Trimming removed 6 bases from V and 4 bases from J, with 9 bases in between. CDR3 length equals 13 residues. The CDR3 nucleotides read TGTGCCAGCAGAAACCAAGTCACCGGGGAGCTGTTTTTT. Protein product: CASRNQVTGELFF.

This clonotype was seen at least ten times. Written as DNA, the CDR3 is TGTGCCATCAGACCCGGGACAGGGGGACGGACTGAAGCTTTCTTT. Its protein product is CAIRPGTGGRTEAFF. V and J are TRBV10-3 and TRBJ1-1, with 11 bases matching TRBD1. This CDR3 region has 15 residues. Germline V gene lookup returns CDR1 ENHRY and CDR2 SYGVKD. V lost 6 bases and J lost 5; bases outside the gene matches: 8.